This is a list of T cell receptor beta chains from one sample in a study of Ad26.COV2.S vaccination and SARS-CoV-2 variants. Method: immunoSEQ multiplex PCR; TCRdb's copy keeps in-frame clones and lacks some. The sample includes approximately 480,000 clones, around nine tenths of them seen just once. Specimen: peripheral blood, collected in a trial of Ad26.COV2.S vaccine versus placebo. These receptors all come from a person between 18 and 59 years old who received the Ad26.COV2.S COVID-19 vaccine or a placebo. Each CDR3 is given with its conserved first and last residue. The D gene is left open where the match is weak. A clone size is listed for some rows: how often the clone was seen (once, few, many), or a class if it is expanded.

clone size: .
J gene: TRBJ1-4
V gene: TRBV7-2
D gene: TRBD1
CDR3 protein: CASSPGQGSQLFF
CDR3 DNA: TGTGCCAGCAGCCCGGGACAGGGTTCGCAACTGTTTTTT

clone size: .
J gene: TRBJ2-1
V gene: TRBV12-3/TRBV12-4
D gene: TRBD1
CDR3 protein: CASRTDRVHEQFF
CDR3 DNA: TGTGCCAGCAGGACCGACAGGGTTCATGAGCAGTTCTTC

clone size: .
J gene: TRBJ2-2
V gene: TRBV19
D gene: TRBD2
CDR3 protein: CASSLLPSGNTGELFF
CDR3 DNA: TGTGCCAGTAGTCTTCTGCCTAGCGGGAACACCGGGGAGCTGTTTTTT

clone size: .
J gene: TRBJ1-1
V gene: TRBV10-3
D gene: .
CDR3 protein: CATTPQPNTEAFF
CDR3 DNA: TGTGCCACCACCCCCCAGCCGAACACTGAAGCTTTCTTT

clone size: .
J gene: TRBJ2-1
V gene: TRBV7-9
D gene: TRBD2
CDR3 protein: CASSLVVGRGGEQFF
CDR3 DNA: TGTGCCAGCAGCTTAGTTGTGGGGAGGGGCGGTGAGCAGTTCTTC

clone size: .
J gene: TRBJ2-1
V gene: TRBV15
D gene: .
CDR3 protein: CATSRGTNEQFF
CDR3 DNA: TGTGCCACCAGCAGAGGAACCAATGAGCAGTTCTTC

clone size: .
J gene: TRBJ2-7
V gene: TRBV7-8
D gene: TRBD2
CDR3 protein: CASNWRTSGRPRSYEQYF
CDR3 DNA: TGTGCCAGCAACTGGCGGACTAGCGGGAGGCCTCGCTCCTACGAGCAGTACTTC

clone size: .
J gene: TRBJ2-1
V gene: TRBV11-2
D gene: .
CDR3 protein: CASSVGGSGSEQFF
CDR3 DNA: TGTGCCAGCAGCGTAGGGGGGTCGGGTTCTGAGCAGTTCTTC

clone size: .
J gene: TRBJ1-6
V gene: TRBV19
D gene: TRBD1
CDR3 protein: CASTPQGVGSPLHF
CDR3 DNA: TGTGCCAGTACTCCCCAGGGGGTAGGCTCACCCCTCCACTTT

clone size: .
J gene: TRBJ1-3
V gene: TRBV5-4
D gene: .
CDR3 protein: CASSTQAPGNTIYF
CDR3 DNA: TGTGCCAGCAGCACCCAAGCCCCCGGAAACACCATATATTTT

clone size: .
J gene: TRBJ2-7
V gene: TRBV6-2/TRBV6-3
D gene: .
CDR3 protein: CASSHGGGARPYEQYF
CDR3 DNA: TGTGCCAGCAGCCACGGAGGGGGCGCCAGGCCCTACGAGCAGTACTTC

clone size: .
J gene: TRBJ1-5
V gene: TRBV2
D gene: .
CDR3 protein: CASSADQPQHF
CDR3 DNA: TGTGCCAGCAGTGCTGATCAGCCCCAGCATTTT

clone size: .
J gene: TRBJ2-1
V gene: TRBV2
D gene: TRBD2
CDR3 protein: CASRRLAGVDEQFF
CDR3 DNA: TGTGCCAGCAGGAGACTAGCGGGGGTCGATGAGCAGTTCTTC

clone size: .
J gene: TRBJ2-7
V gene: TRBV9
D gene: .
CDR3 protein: CASSVPSAVRGTYEQYF
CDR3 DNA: TGTGCCAGCAGCGTACCCTCCGCGGTGCGTGGTACCTACGAGCAGTACTTC

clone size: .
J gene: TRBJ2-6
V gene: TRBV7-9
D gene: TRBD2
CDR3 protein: CASRREGSLEANVLTF
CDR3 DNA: TGTGCCAGCAGGAGGGAGGGGTCTCTGGAGGCCAACGTCCTGACTTTC

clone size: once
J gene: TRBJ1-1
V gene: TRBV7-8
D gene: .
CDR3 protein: CASSLARGGRGAEAFF
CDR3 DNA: TGTGCCAGCAGCTTAGCGCGTGGGGGACGGGGCGCTGAAGCTTTCTTT

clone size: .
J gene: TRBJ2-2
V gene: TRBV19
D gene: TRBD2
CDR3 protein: CASSIRLAGSTGELFF
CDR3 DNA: TGTGCCAGTAGTATCCGGCTAGCGGGATCTACCGGGGAGCTGTTTTTT

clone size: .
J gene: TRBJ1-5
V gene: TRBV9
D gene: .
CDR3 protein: CASSAGNTGNQPQHF
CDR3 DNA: TGTGCCAGCAGCGCGGGGAACACAGGGAATCAGCCCCAGCATTTT

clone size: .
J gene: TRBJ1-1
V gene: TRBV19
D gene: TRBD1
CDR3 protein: CASSTLGQGAENTEAFF
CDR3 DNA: TGTGCCAGTAGTACTCTGGGACAGGGGGCTGAAAACACTGAAGCTTTCTTT

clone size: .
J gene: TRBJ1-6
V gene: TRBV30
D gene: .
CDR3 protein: CACAGRNNSPLHF
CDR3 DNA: TGTGCCTGCGCTGGACGGAATAATTCACCCCTCCACTTT

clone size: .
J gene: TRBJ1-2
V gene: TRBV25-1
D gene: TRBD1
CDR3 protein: CASSEAGQEGAARGYTF
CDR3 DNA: TGTGCCAGCAGTGAAGCGGGCCAGGAGGGGGCGGCGAGAGGCTACACCTTC

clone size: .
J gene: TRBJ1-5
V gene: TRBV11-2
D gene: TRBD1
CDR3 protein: CASSPIAGTGVQPQHF
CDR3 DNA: TGTGCCAGCAGTCCAATAGCTGGGACAGGGGTGCAGCCCCAGCATTTT

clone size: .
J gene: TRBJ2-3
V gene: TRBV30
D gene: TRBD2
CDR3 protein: CARTGTSGSDTQYF
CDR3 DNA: TGTGCCCGCACCGGGACTAGTGGTTCAGATACGCAGTATTTT

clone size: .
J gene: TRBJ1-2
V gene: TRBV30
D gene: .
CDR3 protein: CAWSVAGGYTF
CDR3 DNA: TGTGCCTGGAGTGTAGCGGGTGGCTACACCTTC

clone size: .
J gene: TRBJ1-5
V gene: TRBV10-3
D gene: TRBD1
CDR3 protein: CASRGTGDNQPQHF
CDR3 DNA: TGTGCCAGCAGGGGGACAGGGGACAATCAGCCCCAGCATTTT

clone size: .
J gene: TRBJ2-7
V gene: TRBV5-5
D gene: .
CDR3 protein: CASSLTGTYEQYF
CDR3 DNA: TGTGCCAGCAGCTTGACAGGGACCTACGAGCAGTACTTC

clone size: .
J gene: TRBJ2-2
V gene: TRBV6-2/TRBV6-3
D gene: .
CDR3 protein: CASSSPLEASNTGELFF
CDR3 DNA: TGTGCCAGCAGTTCTCCTCTTGAGGCCAGCAACACCGGGGAGCTGTTTTTT

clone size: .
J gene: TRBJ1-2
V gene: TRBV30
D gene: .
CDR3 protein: CAWSSRGWGYTF
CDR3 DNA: TGTGCCTGGAGTTCCCGGGGTTGGGGCTACACCTTC

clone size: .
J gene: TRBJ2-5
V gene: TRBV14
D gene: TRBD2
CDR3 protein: CASSQGLKYSMETQYF
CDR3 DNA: TGTGCCAGCAGCCAGGGACTAAAGTATTCCATGGAGACCCAGTACTTC

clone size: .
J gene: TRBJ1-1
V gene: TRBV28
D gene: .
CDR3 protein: CASSTMDDWNTEAFF
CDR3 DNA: TGTGCCAGCAGTACGATGGACGACTGGAACACTGAAGCTTTCTTT

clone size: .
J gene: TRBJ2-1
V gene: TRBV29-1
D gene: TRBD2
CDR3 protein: CSVEPRLAGGLYNEQFF
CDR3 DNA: TGCAGCGTTGAACCTAGACTAGCGGGAGGTCTTTACAATGAGCAGTTCTTC

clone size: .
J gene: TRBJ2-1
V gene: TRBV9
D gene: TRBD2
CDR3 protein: CASSAIAGVGYNEQFF
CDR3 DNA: TGTGCCAGCAGCGCCATAGCGGGAGTGGGCTACAATGAGCAGTTCTTC

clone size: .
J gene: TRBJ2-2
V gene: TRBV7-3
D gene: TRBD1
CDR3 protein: CASSPQGANTGELFF
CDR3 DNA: TGTGCCAGCAGCCCACAGGGGGCGAACACCGGGGAGCTGTTTTTT

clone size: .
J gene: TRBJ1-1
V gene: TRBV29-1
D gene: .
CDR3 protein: CSVVQGWMNTEAFF
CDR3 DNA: TGCAGCGTTGTACAGGGTTGGATGAACACTGAAGCTTTCTTT

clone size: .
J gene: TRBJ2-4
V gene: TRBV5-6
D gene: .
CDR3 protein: CASSFNGLAKNIQYF
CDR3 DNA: TGTGCCAGCAGCTTCAATGGACTAGCCAAAAACATTCAGTACTTC

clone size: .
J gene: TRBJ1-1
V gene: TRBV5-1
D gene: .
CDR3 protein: CASSLPGLNTEAFF
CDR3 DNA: TGCGCCAGCAGCTTGCCAGGGTTGAACACTGAAGCTTTCTTT

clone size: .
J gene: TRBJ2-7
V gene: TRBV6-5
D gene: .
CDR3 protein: CASSQTPTYEQYF
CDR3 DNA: TGTGCCAGCAGCCAGACTCCTACCTACGAGCAGTACTTC

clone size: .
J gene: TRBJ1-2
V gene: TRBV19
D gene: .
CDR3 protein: CASSILGLSGYTF
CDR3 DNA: TGTGCCAGTAGTATTTTAGGTCTCTCGGGCTACACCTTC

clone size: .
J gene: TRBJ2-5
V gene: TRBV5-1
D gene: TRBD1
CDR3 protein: CASSSRGDRGFGETQYF
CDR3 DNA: TGCGCCAGCAGCTCCCGAGGGGACAGGGGATTCGGAGAGACCCAGTACTTC

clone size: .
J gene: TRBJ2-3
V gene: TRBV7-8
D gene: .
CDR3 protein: CASSPAGGDTQYF
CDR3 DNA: TGTGCCAGCAGCCCCGCCGGGGGAGATACGCAGTATTTT

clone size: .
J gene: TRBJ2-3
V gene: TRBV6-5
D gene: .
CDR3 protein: CASSRGPPGDTQYF
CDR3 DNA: TGTGCCAGCAGTCGGGGACCTCCGGGAGATACGCAGTATTTT

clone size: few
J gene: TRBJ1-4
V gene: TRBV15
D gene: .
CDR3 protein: CATSRDFSVGAFGTNEKLFF
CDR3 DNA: TGTGCCACCAGCAGAGATTTCAGTGTAGGGGCGTTCGGAACTAATGAAAAACTGTTTTTT

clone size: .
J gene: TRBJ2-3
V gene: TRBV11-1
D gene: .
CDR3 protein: CASSRGGTDTQYF
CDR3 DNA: TGTGCCAGCAGCCGCGGAGGGACAGATACGCAGTATTTT

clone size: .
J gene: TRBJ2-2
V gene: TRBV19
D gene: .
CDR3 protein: CASSISRPGELFF
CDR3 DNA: TGTGCCAGTAGTATCTCCAGGCCCGGGGAGCTGTTTTTT

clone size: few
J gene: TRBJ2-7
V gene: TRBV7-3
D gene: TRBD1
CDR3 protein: CASSFGTGSYEQYF
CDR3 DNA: TGTGCCAGCAGCTTCGGGACAGGGTCCTACGAGCAGTACTTC

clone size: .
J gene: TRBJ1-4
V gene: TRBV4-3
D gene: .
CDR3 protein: CASSRDSGRKLFF
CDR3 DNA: TGCGCCAGCAGCCGAGACAGTGGTCGAAAACTGTTTTTT

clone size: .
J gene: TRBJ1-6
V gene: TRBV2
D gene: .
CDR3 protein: CASSEVQGRNSPLHF
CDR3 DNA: TGTGCCAGCAGTGAAGTGCAGGGCCGGAATTCACCCCTCCACTTT

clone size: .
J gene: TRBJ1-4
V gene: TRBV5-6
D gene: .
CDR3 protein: CASSLTALRGEKLFF
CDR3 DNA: TGTGCCAGCAGCTTAACGGCCCTACGGGGTGAAAAACTGTTTTTT

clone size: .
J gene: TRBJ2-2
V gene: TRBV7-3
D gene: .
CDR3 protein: CASSDKNTGELFF
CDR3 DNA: TGTGCCAGCTCAGACAAGAACACCGGGGAGCTGTTTTTT

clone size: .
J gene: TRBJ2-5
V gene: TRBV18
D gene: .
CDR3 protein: CASSPLQETQYF
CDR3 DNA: TGTGCCAGCTCACCCCTTCAAGAGACCCAGTACTTC

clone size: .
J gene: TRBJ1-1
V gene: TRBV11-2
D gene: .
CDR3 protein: CASSPRRGNTEAFF
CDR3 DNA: TGTGCCAGCAGCCCTAGAAGAGGGAACACTGAAGCTTTCTTT

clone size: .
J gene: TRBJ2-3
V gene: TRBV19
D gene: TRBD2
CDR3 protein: CASSIGREGTRSTDTQYF
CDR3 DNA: TGTGCCAGTAGTATAGGACGGGAGGGTACCCGAAGCACAGATACGCAGTATTTT

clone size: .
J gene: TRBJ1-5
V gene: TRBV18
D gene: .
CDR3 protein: CASSPSQGSQPQHF
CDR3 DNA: TGTGCCAGCTCACCAAGCCAGGGCTCTCAGCCCCAGCATTTT